These 10 T cell receptor beta chains share one sample of origin, sequenced in a study of OX40 agonist ivuxolimab in advanced cancers. TCRdb's copy holds only in-frame clones and misses some; the assay was immunoSEQ multiplex PCR. The sample contains roughly 75,000 clones, over 90% of which appear only once. Sequenced material: CD4+ or CD8+ T cells sorted from blood, taken in a trial of the OX40 agonist ivuxolimab. The receptors here all came from an adult with an advanced solid tumor such as melanoma, head and neck, liver or kidney cancer.

The genes are TRBV15 and TRBJ2-1, with D hard to call. The V end lost 7 bases, the J end lost 6 bases, and 10 bases lay between the germline ends. This CDR3 contains 12 residues. Germline CDR1 and CDR2: LNHNV and YYDKDF (reference sequence). The CDR3 DNA is TGTGCCACCACTAGGGATTTCAATGAGCAGTTCTTC. Protein: CATTRDFNEQFF.

This clone was seen only once. The genes are TRBV5-1 and TRBJ2-1; 11 bases are shared with TRBD2. Trimming at V came to 7 bases and at J to 6 bases, leaving 12 bases not matched to a gene. This CDR3 comprises 16 residues. Germline V gives CDR1 SGHRS, CDR2 YFSETQ. CDR3 nucleotide sequence: TGCGCCAGCGGAAAGTACGGGACTAGCGGACCCAATGAGCAGTTCTTC. Protein sequence: CASGKYGTSGPNEQFF.

V and J are TRBV4-1 and TRBJ1-1, with D tentatively TRBD1 (5 bases). CDR1 MGHRA and CDR2 YSYEKL come from the germline V gene. With 1 base removed from V and 5 bases from J, the gap between germline ends came to 11 bases. This CDR3 region has 14 residues. The CDR3 reads CASSQGVSGTEAFF. In nucleotides, the CDR3 is TGCGCCAGCAGCCAAGGGGTTTCAGGGACTGAAGCTTTCTTT.

J is TRBJ1-2 and V is TRBV2, with D maybe TRBD1 (6 bases). The germline V gene encodes CDR1 SNHLY and CDR2 FYNNEI. The CDR3 runs to 19 residues. The V gene lost 4 bases and the J gene lost 3 bases, with 27 bases spanning the gap. This CDR3 is CASSGGGTGYFSTDYGYTF. CDR3 nucleotide sequence: TGTGCCAGCAGTGGCGGCGGTACAGGGTATTTCTCTACGGACTATGGCTACACCTTC.

J is TRBJ1-2 and V is TRBV7-2, with 9 bases fitting TRBD1. Losses at the gene ends were 3 bases for V and 0 bases for J; bases not matched to a gene: 2. Per the germline V gene, CDR1 is SGHTA and CDR2 is FQGNSA. The CDR3 spans 15 residues. DNA for the CDR3: TGTGCCAGCAGCTTCCGGGACAGGGCTAACTATGGCTACACCTTC. Protein sequence: CASSFRDRANYGYTF. Together with reference TRBV7-2 and TRBJ1-2, the CDR3 gives the full variable domain: GAGVSQSPSNKVTEKGKDVELRCDPISGHTALYWYRQSLGQGLEFLIYFQGNSAPDKSGLPSDRFSAERTGGSVSTLTIQRTQQEDSAVYLCASSFRDRANYGYTFGSGTRLTVV.

The CDR3, as DNA: TGTGCCAGCAGTCCCCGGGGCATTAGCAATCAGCCCCAGCATTTT. Encoded protein: CASSPRGISNQPQHF. The V gene is TRBV27, the J gene TRBJ1-5; D is possibly TRBD1 (5 bases). The CDR3 length is 15 residues. Trimming took off 5 bases at V and 0 bases at J, with 11 bases between the two ends. Germline CDR1 reads MNHEY; CDR2 reads SMNVEV (reference sequence).

The gene calls are TRBV2 and TRBJ2-3; D call uncertain. CDR1 and CDR2 from the germline V gene are SNHLY and FYNNEI. This CDR3 region has 12 residues. V was trimmed by 7 bases and J by 2 bases, leaving 7 bases between them. The CDR3: CASTGFTDTQYF. The CDR3 region has the DNA TGTGCCAGCACTGGATTCACAGATACGCAGTATTTT.

The CDR3 nucleotides read TGTGCCAGCAGTTGGGAACGACAGGGTGGAGAGACCCAGTACTTC. This codes for CASSWERQGGETQYF. The chain carries TRBV28 and TRBJ2-5; 7 nucleotides line up with TRBD1. This CDR3 region has 15 residues. From germline, CDR1 is MDHEN and CDR2 SYDVKM. J gave up 4 bases and V 4 bases, and 9 bases lay outside the gene matches.

CDR3 sequence: CASSLVAGGDDKNIQYF. CDR3 DNA: TGTGCCAGCAGCTTAGTGGCAGGGGGCGATGACAAAAACATTCAGTACTTC. This chain links TRBV11-2 with TRBJ2-4, with TRBD1 matching over 8 bases. The CDR3 length is 17 residues. The ends lost 1 base at V and 3 bases at J; junction bases unmatched: 8. Germline V gene lookup returns CDR1 SGHAT and CDR2 FQNNGV.

The chain combines TRBV10-2 with TRBJ2-1; D call uncertain. V gave up 1 base and J gave up 2 bases, with 9 bases separating them. Per the germline V gene, CDR1 is WSHSY and CDR2 is SAAADI. CDR3 length: 15 amino acids. This CDR3 reads CASSELDLTYNEQFF. CDR3 sequence (DNA): TGCGCCAGCAGTGAGTTAGATCTCACCTACAATGAGCAGTTCTTC.